The clone carrying this T cell receptor (beta chain) has a handful of counts. The germline V gene has CDR1 MDHEN and CDR2 SYDVKM. The CDR3 runs to 16 residues. V was trimmed by 7 bases and J by 3 bases, leaving 18 bases between them. Per the study methods: Nucleated cell counts were estimated from reference gene primer amplification. Using immunoSEQ multiplex PCR, the repertoire was profiled, and TCRdb retains in-frame clones only, with some absent. Clonal size and the V and J genes are those of that table, whereas D and trimming came from the DNA. The repertoire holds under 250,000 clones, with more than 70% as singletons. The data are from a study of blood T cell repertoires in COVID-19. Study-level background: Collection of acute and convalescent COVID-19 samples took place in the United States, Italy and Spain. Sample material is recorded as cDNA or gDNA derived from T cells, B-cell-depleted T cells, or PBMCs.

The rearrangement uses TRBV28 and TRBJ2-2; D possibly corresponds to TRBD1 (6 bases). The origin of this receptor is a human donor in a cohort sampled during active COVID-19. The sample comprised peripheral blood. The CDR3 reads CASIYSPDRYTGELFF. As DNA, the CDR3 is TGTGCCAGCATTTACTCCCCGGACAGATACACCGGGGAGCTGTTTTTT.